A selection of T cell receptor beta chains follows, all from one sample in a study of human T cells and chemical hapten exposure. One entry per CDR3 protein results from TCRdb running MiXCR on the RACE reads. In the table there are approximately 100,000 distinct CDR3 sequences, about a tenth of which are singletons. The material sequenced was whole blood, taken in connection with sensitization to the hapten diphenylcyclopropenone (DPC). These receptors were obtained from a woman aged 40 to 50 with alopecia areata. Some clones in this sample may be carry-over from other donors' samples. CDR3s include the opening cysteine and the closing phenylalanine or tryptophan. The D gene is left open where the match is weak. Clone sizes are given selectively: once, few, many, or a class where the clone is expanded.

TRBJ2-1 TRBV7-6 TRBD2 few TGTGCCAGCAGCTTAGCCCGGAGCGGGGGCGGGAATGAGCAGTTCTTC CASSLARSGGGNEQFF
TRBJ1-5 TRBV9 - few TGTGCCAGCAGCGTAGGGCAGGGCCTCAATCAGCCCCAGCATTTT CASSVGQGLNQPQHF
TRBJ1-2 TRBV20-1 - - TGCAGTGCTGGACTGGGCTACACCTTC CSAGLGYTF
TRBJ1-1 TRBV5-1 - many TGCGCCAGCAGCCTCCGGGGGCTTCTGGTGACTGAAGCTTTCTTT CASSLRGLLVTEAFF
TRBJ1-5 TRBV6-2/TRBV6-3 - many TGTGCCTCAACCGGGGGGGCAAGCAATCAGCCCCAGCATTTT CASTGGASNQPQHF
TRBJ1-1 TRBV11-2 - - TGTGCCAGCAGCTTAGCGTGGTATCGGGGCGTGAACACTGAAGCTTTCTTT CASSLAWYRGVNTEAFF
TRBJ2-3 TRBV29-1 - - TGCAGCGTCCTCCGGGACAACGCAGATACGCAGTATTTT CSVLRDNADTQYF
TRBJ2-7 TRBV7-9 TRBD1 many TGTGCCAGCAGCCGACCGGGACAGGGTTACGAGCAGTACTTC CASSRPGQGYEQYF
TRBJ1-1 TRBV5-6 - - TGTGCCAGCAGCCGGCCGACGGTGAACACTGAAGCTTTCTTT CASSRPTVNTEAFF
TRBJ2-2 TRBV7-2 - many TGTGCCAGCAGCTTGGGGGGCCAGAGGGGTACCGGGGAGCTGTTTTTT CASSLGGQRGTGELFF
TRBJ1-1 TRBV24-1 - medium-sized TGTGCCACCAGTGATTCCTCTGAGAACACTGAAGCTTTCTTT CATSDSSENTEAFF
TRBJ1-5 TRBV5-1 - few TGCGCCAGCAGCTTGGGAAGGCCGAAGCCCCAGCATTTT CASSLGRPKPQHF
TRBJ2-7 TRBV11-2 - - TGTGCCAGCAGCTTAGAATCCCGTCGGGTGTACCCCTACGAGCAGTACTTC CASSLESRRVYPYEQYF
TRBJ1-4 TRBV7-9 TRBD1 many TGTGCCAGCAGCGTCCCCGGACAGGGAGAAAAACTGTTTTTT CASSVPGQGEKLFF
TRBJ2-3 TRBV19 - - TGTGCCAGTAAGTCGGACCAACACACAGATACGCAGTATTTT CASKSDQHTDTQYF
TRBJ2-1 TRBV4-3 - many TGCGCCAGCAGCCAAGATAGGGGTTTATCCTACAATGAGCAGTTCTTC CASSQDRGLSYNEQFF
TRBJ2-7 TRBV6-1 - many TGTGCCAGCAGTCGAGACACTGCCTCCTACGAGCAGTACTTC CASSRDTASYEQYF
TRBJ1-4 TRBV28 - - TGTGCCAGCAGTCACCGGGACACGGGTGAAAAACTGTTTTTT CASSHRDTGEKLFF
TRBJ1-3 TRBV7-2 - few TGTGCCAGCAGCCCAGGCCGGGCCCTCTCTGGAAACACCATATATTTT CASSPGRALSGNTIYF
TRBJ2-2 TRBV6-5 - many TGTGCCAGCAGTTACTCGAATCGTCTAGGGACCGGGGAGCTGTTTTTT CASSYSNRLGTGELFF
TRBJ1-1 TRBV5-3 - - TGTGCCAGAAGCCCGCTAAAGGCTTTCTTT CARSPLKAFF
TRBJ2-1 TRBV11-1 - - TGTGCCAGCAGCTTCGCGGGGGCAATACTCCAATCCAATGAGCAGTTCTTC CASSFAGAILQSNEQFF
TRBJ2-7 TRBV5-6 - many TGTGCCAGCAGCTTGGCCCCGGGATTCTACGAGCAGTACTTC CASSLAPGFYEQYF
TRBJ1-2 TRBV29-1 TRBD1 - TGCAGCGTTGACGGGACAGGGAAAAGGGGCTACACCTTC CSVDGTGKRGYTF
TRBJ2-1 TRBV9 TRBD2 - TGTGCCAGCAGCCCTCGTAGCGGGGGAGACAATGAGCAGTTCTTC CASSPRSGGDNEQFF
TRBJ1-2 TRBV18 - many TGTGCCAGCTCACAAACCCAGGGTGACTATGGCTACACCTTC CASSQTQGDYGYTF
TRBJ1-5 TRBV7-8 - many TGTGCCAGCAGCTTATTGGGTTCCAATCAGCCCCAGCATTTT CASSLLGSNQPQHF
TRBJ1-2 TRBV28 TRBD1 many TGTGCCAGCAGTTTATCGGACAGGGAGTTCAACTATGGCTACACCTTC CASSLSDREFNYGYTF
TRBJ2-7 TRBV12-3/TRBV12-4 TRBD1 - TGTGCCAGCAGTTTAGTATTCAGGGACAGGGGATGGCAAGAGCAGTACTTC CASSLVFRDRGWQEQYF
TRBJ1-5 TRBV10-3 - few TGTGCCATCAGTGAGTCGAGGGATAGCAATCAGCCCCAGCATTTT CAISESRDSNQPQHF
TRBJ1-2 TRBV7-9 - - TGTGCCAGCAGCTTAGAATTTATTTGGGAGCTTAACTATGGCTACACCTTC CASSLEFIWELNYGYTF
TRBJ2-7 TRBV11-2 - - TGTGCCAGCAGCTTACAGCGGCACTACGAGCAGTACTTC CASSLQRHYEQYF
TRBJ1-4 TRBV6-2/TRBV6-3 TRBD1 few TGTGCCAGCACCGAGACAGGGAAGAATGAAAAACTGTTTTTT CASTETGKNEKLFF
TRBJ2-3 TRBV9 TRBD1 many TGTGCCAGCAGCACAGGGGGCTTCACAGATACGCAGTATTTT CASSTGGFTDTQYF
TRBJ2-3 TRBV5-4 TRBD2 many TGTGCCAGCAGCATAAGACTAGCGGCTAGCACAGATACGCAGTATTTT CASSIRLAASTDTQYF
TRBJ2-3 TRBV7-2 - many TGTGCCAGCAGACCGCCAGGGGACCCTAGCACAGATACGCAGTATTTT CASRPPGDPSTDTQYF
TRBJ1-2 TRBV5-1 - - TGCGCCAGCAGCGCAGACAATGTACTCTATGGCTACACCTTC CASSADNVLYGYTF
TRBJ1-5 TRBV7-2 - many TGTGCCAGCAGCGCCGAGCCGGGACACTCCGTGCCCCAGCATTTT CASSAEPGHSVPQHF
TRBJ1-2 TRBV6-6 TRBD1 many TGTGCCAGCAGTTACGCAGGGGGCGTCTATGGCTACACCTTC CASSYAGGVYGYTF
TRBJ2-7 TRBV6-5 TRBD1 few TGTGCCAGCAGTTACTTGGGACAGGGGTTCGACGAGCAGTACTTC CASSYLGQGFDEQYF
TRBJ2-7 TRBV28 - - TGTGCCAGCAGTTCGACAGACGTACGTGAGCAGTACTTC CASSSTDVREQYF
TRBJ2-1 TRBV20-1 - many TGCAGTGCTAGAGGCGGCTCTGAGCAGTTCTTC CSARGGSEQFF
TRBJ1-1 TRBV12-3/TRBV12-4 - - TGTGCCAGCAGCTCCCAGACAGCAAAGAACACTGAAGCTTTCTTT CASSSQTAKNTEAFF
TRBJ2-4 TRBV6-5 - - TGTGCCAGCTCGGGGGGCCTGACCAAAAACATTCAGTACTTC CASSGGLTKNIQYF
TRBJ2-7 TRBV27 TRBD1 - TGTGCCAGCAGACCCACCTTCAGGACAGGGGGCTCCCACCCCTACGAGCAGTACTTC CASRPTFRTGGSHPYEQYF
TRBJ2-3 TRBV21-1 - - TGTGCCAGCAGAGAGACGGGACTAGCGGGGACGACAGATACGCAGTATTTT CASRETGLAGTTDTQYF
TRBJ1-1 TRBV5-1 - many TGCGCCAGCAGCTTGGTGGGGCCAGCTTTCTTT CASSLVGPAFF
TRBJ2-3 TRBV4-3 - many TGCGCCAGCAGTCCTACAAGGTCCCGGGGGAAGGATACGCAGTATTTT CASSPTRSRGKDTQYF
TRBJ1-2 TRBV7-9 TRBD1 few TGTGCCAGCAGCTTTACAGGGGGCTTTAACTATGGCTACACCTTC CASSFTGGFNYGYTF
TRBJ2-3 TRBV9 TRBD1 many TGTGCCAGCAGCGTAGGGACAGGGTCTATAGATACGCAGTATTTT CASSVGTGSIDTQYF
TRBJ2-3 TRBV6-6 TRBD2 few TGTGCCAGCATCCTGACTAGCGGGGCCACAGATACGCAGTATTTT CASILTSGATDTQYF
TRBJ2-5 TRBV7-9 - - TGTGCCAGCAGCTTAAACCGCGGAGAGACCCAGTACTTC CASSLNRGETQYF
TRBJ2-3 TRBV7-9 - many TGTGCCAGCAGCTTAGCGGGAGCGGTCGGCACAGATACGCAGTATTTT CASSLAGAVGTDTQYF